Below, one T cell receptor (beta chain) is given with its context. This CDR3 is built from 11 residues. Looked up from germline, CDR1 is SNHLY and CDR2 is FYNNEI. V dropped 10 bases and J dropped 5 bases, with 10 bases sitting between them. The entry originates in a study of molecular identifiers for immune sequencing clone quantification. Study-wide background: RNA, taken in replicates from 20,000 or 100,000 naive CD8 cells, was split five ways, with four sequenced.

A single record per CDR3 protein comes from TCRdb applying MiXCR to the PCR reads. The sample consists of nearly 55,000 distinct CDR3 sequences, roughly 38% of them appearing once. The rearrangement links TRBV2 to TRBJ2-3; possible D gene TRBD2, 6 bases. Sequencing was done on a sample of naive CD8+ T cells from blood, with Jurkat cell RNA spiked in. Subset denoted: FACS-sorted CD8+CD4-CCR7+CD45RA+ naive T cells. This TCR was sampled from a human donor in good health. Some libraries in this study had Jurkat cell RNA spiked in. The CDR3 region has the DNA TGTGCCACCCCCGGGGGAGATACGCAGTATTTT. Encoded protein: CATPGGDTQYF. The full variable domain, rest sourced from reference TRBV2 and TRBJ2-3, is EPEVTQTPSHQVTQMGQEVILRCVPISNHLYFYWYRQILGQKVEFLVSFYNNEISEKSEIFDDQFSVERPDGSNFTLKIRSTKLEDSAMYFCATPGGDTQYFGPGTRLTVL.